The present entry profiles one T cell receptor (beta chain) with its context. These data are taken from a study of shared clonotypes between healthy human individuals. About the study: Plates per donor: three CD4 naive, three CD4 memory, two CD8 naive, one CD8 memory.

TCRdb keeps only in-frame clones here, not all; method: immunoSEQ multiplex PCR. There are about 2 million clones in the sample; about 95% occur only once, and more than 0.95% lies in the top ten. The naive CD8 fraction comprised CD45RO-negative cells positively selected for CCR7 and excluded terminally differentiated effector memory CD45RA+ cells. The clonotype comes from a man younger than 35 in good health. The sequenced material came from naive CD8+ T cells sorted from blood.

This CDR3 reads CASRRDGEKLFF. The CDR3 DNA is TGTGCCAGCAGGAGGGACGGTGAAAAACTGTTTTTT. This rearrangement joins TRBV2 to TRBJ1-4, with D possibly TRBD1 on 5 matching bases. V was clipped by 6 bases and J by 7 bases, with 9 bases between them. In germline, CDR1 is SNHLY, CDR2 FYNNEI. The CDR3 runs 12 residues. The full variable domain, its missing parts supplied by reference TRBV2 and TRBJ1-4, is EPEVTQTPSHQVTQMGQEVILRCVPISNHLYFYWYRQILGQKVEFLVSFYNNEISEKSEIFDDQFSVERPDGSNFTLKIRSTKLEDSAMYFCASRRDGEKLFFGSGTQLSVL.